This T cell receptor (beta chain) was documented in a study of T cells in Graves' hyperthyroidism and ophthalmopathy. RNA transcripts gave rise to amplified TCR beta CDR3 regions. HTBI primers were the set used in a first-round RT-PCR of the TCR CDR3. Via MiXCR, TCRdb re-called the multiplex PCR reads, giving one row per CDR3 protein. This sample yields 300,000 to 450,000 distinct CDR3 sequences, of which around 25% are seen a single time; over 70% belongs to the top ten. This CDR3 has 16 amino acids. V was pared by 6 bases and J by 4 bases, with 20 bases between. The germline CDR1 and CDR2 sequences are SGHRS and YFSETQ.

Sequenced sample: blood. J is TRBJ2-1 and V is TRBV5-1; TRBD1 or TRBD2 may be the D gene (5 bases each). The TCR originated in a man in his fifties with Graves' hyperthyroidism. The CDR3 region has the DNA TGCGCCAGCAACCCTACCGGGACGCTTAGTTACAATGAGCAGTTCTTC. The encoded protein is CASNPTGTLSYNEQFF.